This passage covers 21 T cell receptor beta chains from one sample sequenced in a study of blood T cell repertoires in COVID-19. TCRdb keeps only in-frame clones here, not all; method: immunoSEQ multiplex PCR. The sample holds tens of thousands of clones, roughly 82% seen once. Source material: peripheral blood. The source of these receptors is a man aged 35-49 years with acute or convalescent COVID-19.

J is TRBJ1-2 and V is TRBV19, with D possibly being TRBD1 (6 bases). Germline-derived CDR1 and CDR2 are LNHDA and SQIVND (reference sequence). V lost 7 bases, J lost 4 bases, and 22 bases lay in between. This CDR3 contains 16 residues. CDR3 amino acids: CASKSRDTIGSYGYTF. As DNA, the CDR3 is TGTGCCAGTAAGAGCCGGGACACAATAGGGAGCTATGGCTACACCTTC.

The CDR3 here is CASSVNPALGTGELFF. The CDR3 nucleotides are TGTGCCAGCAGCGTTAACCCAGCGCTTGGCACCGGGGAGCTGTTTTTT. V and J are TRBV9 and TRBJ2-2; D not resolved. The V gene lost 2 bases and the J gene lost 4 bases, with 15 bases spanning the gap. CDR3 length: 16 amino acids. Germline values: CDR1 SGDLS, CDR2 YYNGEE.

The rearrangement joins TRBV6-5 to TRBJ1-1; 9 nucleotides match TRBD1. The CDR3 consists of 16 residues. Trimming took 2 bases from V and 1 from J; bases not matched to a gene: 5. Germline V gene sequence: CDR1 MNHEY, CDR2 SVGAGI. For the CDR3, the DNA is TGTGCCAGCAGTTACCTGGGACAGGGTCGGAACACTGAAGCTTTCTTT. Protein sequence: CASSYLGQGRNTEAFF.

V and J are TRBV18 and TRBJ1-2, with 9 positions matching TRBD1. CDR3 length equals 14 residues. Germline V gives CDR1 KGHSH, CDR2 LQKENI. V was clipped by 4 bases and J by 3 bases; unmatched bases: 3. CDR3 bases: TGTGCCAGCTCACTGGGACAGGGTTACTATGGCTACACCTTC. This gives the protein CASSLGQGYYGYTF.

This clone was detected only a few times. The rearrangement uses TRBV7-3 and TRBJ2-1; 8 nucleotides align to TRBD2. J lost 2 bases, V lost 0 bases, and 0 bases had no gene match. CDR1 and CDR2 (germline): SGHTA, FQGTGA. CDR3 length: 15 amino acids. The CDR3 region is CASSLTSGTYNEQFF. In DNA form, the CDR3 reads TGTGCCAGCAGCTTAACTAGCGGGACCTACAATGAGCAGTTCTTC.

CDR3 region: CSASGGLGGYTF. CDR3 in DNA: TGCAGTGCCAGTGGGGGGCTTGGTGGCTACACCTTC. This chain joins TRBV20-1 and TRBJ1-2; the D gene is possibly TRBD1 (6 bases). The CDR3 extends over 12 amino acids. Trimming took off 6 bases at V and 7 bases at J, with 15 bases between the two ends. Looked up from germline, CDR1 is DFQATT and CDR2 is SNEGSKA (reference sequence).

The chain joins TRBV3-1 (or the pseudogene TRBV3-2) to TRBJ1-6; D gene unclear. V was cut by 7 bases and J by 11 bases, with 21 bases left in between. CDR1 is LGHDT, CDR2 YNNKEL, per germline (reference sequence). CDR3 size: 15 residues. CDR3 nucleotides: TGTGCCAGCACTTCCAGAGACGGGTCGAGGGCACCCCTCCACTTT. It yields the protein CASTSRDGSRAPLHF.

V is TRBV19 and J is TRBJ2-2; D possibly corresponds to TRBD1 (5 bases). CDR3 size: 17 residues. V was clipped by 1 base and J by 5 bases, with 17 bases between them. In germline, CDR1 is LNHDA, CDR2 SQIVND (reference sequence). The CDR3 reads CASSIGGDLSMTGELFF. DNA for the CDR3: TGTGCCAGTAGTATAGGGGGCGATCTTAGTATGACCGGGGAGCTGTTTTTT.

The DNA for the CDR3 is TGTGCCAGCAGAGTACAGGGTATTAGCAATCAGCCCCAGCATTTT. This sequence encodes CASRVQGISNQPQHF. The chain couples TRBV2 to TRBJ1-5; D is perhaps TRBD1 (6 bases). The germline V gene has CDR1 SNHLY and CDR2 FYNNEI. Trimming took off 6 bases at V and 0 bases at J, with 12 bases between the two ends. The CDR3 extends over 15 amino acids.

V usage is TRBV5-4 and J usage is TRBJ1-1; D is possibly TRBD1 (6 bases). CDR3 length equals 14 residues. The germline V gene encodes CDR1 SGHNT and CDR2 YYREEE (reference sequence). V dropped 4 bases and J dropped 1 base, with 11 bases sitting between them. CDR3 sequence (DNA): TGTGCCAGCAGCCCGGGACAAGAGAACACTGAAGCTTTCTTT. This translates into CASSPGQENTEAFF. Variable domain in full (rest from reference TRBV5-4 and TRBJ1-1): ETGVTQSPTHLIKTRGQQVTLRCSSQSGHNTVSWYQQALGQGPQFIFQYYREEENGRGNFPPRFSGLQFPNYSSELNVNALELDDSALYLCASSPGQENTEAFFGQGTRLTVV.

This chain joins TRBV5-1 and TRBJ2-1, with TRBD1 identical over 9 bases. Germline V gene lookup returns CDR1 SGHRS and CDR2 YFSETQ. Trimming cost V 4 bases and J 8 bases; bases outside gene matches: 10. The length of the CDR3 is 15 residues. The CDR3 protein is CASSPPGTGRHEQFF. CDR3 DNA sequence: TGCGCCAGCAGCCCCCCCGGGACAGGGAGGCATGAGCAGTTCTTC.

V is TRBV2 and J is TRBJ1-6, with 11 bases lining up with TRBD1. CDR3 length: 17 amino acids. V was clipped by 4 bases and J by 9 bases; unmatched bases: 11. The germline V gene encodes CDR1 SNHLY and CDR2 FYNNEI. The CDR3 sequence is CASSAGPIGQGASPLHF. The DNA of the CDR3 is TGTGCCAGCAGTGCTGGACCTATCGGACAGGGGGCTTCACCCCTCCACTTT.

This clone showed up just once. The CDR3 DNA sequence: TGCAGCGGATACAGGGGTGAAAAACTGTTTTTT. It translates to CSGYRGEKLFF. The chain links TRBV29-1 to TRBJ1-4; 7 nucleotides match TRBD1. This CDR3 has 11 residues. V was clipped by 7 bases and J by 7 bases; unmatched bases: 3. Germline V gene lookup returns CDR1 SQVTM and CDR2 ANQGSEA.

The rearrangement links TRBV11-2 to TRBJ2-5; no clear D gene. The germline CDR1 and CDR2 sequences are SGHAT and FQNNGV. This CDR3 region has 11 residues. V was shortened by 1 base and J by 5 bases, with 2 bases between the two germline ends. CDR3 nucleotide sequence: TGTGCCAGCAGCTTAGCTGAGACCCAGTACTTC. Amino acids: CASSLAETQYF.

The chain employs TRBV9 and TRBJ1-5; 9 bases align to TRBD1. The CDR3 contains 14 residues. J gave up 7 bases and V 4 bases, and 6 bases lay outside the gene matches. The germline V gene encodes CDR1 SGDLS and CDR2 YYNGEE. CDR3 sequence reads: CASSPGQGDQPQHF. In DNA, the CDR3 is TGTGCCAGCAGCCCGGGACAGGGAGACCAGCCCCAGCATTTT.

For the CDR3, the DNA is TGTGCCAGCAGCTCGCTTACCGCAGGGGCGCAGTATTTT. Its protein product is CASSSLTAGAQYF. The chain combines TRBV27 with TRBJ2-3, with D perhaps TRBD1 (6 bases). CDR3 length equals 13 residues. From germline, CDR1 is MNHEY and CDR2 SMNVEV (reference sequence). V gave up 6 bases and J gave up 10 bases, with 17 bases separating them.

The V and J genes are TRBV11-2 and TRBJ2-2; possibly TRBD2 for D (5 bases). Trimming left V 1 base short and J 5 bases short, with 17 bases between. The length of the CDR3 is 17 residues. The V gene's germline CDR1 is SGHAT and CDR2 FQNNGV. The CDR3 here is CASSLGPDYPGTGELFF. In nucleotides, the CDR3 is TGTGCCAGCAGCTTAGGCCCCGACTACCCCGGAACCGGGGAGCTGTTTTTT.

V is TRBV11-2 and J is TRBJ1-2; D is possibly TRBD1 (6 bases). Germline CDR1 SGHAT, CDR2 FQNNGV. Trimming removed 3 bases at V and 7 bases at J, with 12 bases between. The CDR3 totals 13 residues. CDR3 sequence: CASSFGGGGGYTF. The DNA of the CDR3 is TGTGCCAGCAGCTTTGGGGGCGGGGGTGGCTACACCTTC.

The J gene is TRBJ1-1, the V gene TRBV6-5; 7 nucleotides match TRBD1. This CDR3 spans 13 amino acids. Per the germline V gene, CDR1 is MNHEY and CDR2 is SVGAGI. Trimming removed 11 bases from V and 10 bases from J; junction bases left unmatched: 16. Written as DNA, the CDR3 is TGTGCCGCCCACCGACAGGGAGGATTGGGAGCTTTCTTT. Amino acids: CAAHRQGGLGAFF.

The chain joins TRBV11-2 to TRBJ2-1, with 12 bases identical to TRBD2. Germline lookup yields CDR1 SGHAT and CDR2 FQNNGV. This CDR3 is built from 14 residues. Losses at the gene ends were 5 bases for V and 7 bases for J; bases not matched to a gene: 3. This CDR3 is CASSASGGANEQFF. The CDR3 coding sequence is TGTGCCAGCAGCGCTAGCGGGGGGGCGAATGAGCAGTTCTTC.

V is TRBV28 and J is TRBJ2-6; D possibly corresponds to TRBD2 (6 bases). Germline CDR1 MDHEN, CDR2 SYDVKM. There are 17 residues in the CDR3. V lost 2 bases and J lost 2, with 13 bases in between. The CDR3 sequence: CASSLSGWRTGANVLTF. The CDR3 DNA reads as TGTGCCAGCAGTTTAAGCGGGTGGAGAACTGGGGCCAACGTCCTGACTTTC.